This T cell receptor beta chain was sequenced during a study of blood T cell repertoires in COVID-19. The germline V gene has CDR1 SGHKS and CDR2 YYEKEE (reference sequence). The CDR3 has 16 residues. V was shortened by 4 bases and J by 3 bases, with 19 bases between the two germline ends. Original handling: Reference gene primer amplification gave nucleated cell count estimates. Sequenced by immunoSEQ multiplex PCR; TCRdb stores in-frame clones only, minus some. Clone size and V and J calls were adopted from that table, with D and trimming inferred from the DNA. The table lists some 290,000 clones, around 81% of them singletons.

The chain joins TRBV5-5 to TRBJ1-2, with D perhaps TRBD1 (6 bases). Sequencing was performed on peripheral blood. The TCR comes from a woman aged 60-70 years with active or convalescent COVID-19. CDR3 DNA sequence: TGTGCCAGCAGCCGGAACCCCGGGACACCAGACTATGGCTACACCTTC. It codes for CASSRNPGTPDYGYTF.